This T cell receptor beta chain originates from a study of T cell clonotyping in hematopoietic cell transplantation. Study summary: Cytoreduction preceded collection of pretransplant recipient samples. Notes on the study in general: After transplant, recipient diversity fell while pathologically expanded clonotypes grew through day 180. At the given depth, recipient repertoires were over 97% de novo clonotypes.

The time point here: recipient sample about 28 days before transplant, after cytoreduction. Samples: about 28 days before transplant, then days 30, 100 and 180 after. Libraries were prepared by immunoSEQ multiplex PCR; TCRdb keeps only in-frame clonotypes and omits some of them. The table includes 35,000 to 50,000 clones, about 85% detected once. Germline V gene lookup returns CDR1 SGHRS and CDR2 YFSETQ. The CDR3 runs to 14 residues. J was trimmed by 8 bases and V by 2 bases; bases with no gene match: 4. As for this clone: What it binds is not known.

Source: peripheral blood mononuclear cells, taken before stem cell transplant. The J gene is TRBJ1-4, the V gene TRBV5-1; TRBD1 agrees at 9 bases. The receptor's source is a man in his fifties or sixties with acute myeloid leukemia. Some clones in this sample may be carry-over from other donors' samples. The CDR3 DNA follows: TGCGCCAGCAGCTTCGGACAGGGGAGGGAAAAACTGTTTTTT. Translated: CASSFGQGREKLFF.